Listed below are T cell receptor beta chains from one sample, sequenced in a study of control samples from healthy donors and cancer patients. Method: immunoSEQ multiplex PCR; TCRdb's copy keeps in-frame clones and lacks some. The sample holds around 100,000 clones, about 89% seen once. What was sequenced was blood. These receptor sequences come from a man aged 30 to 45 in good health. The conserved cysteine and the conserved F or W are not part of the CDR3 here.

TRBV12-5	TRBJ2-5	ASGLVYLGEETQY
TRBV15	TRBJ2-5	ATSPGRPRETQY
TRBV28	TRBJ1-6	ASTPGGSSPLH
TRBV5-1	TRBJ2-1	ASSLRGRTVLSYNEQF
TRBV13	TRBJ2-5	ASSRDGEETQY
TRBV9	TRBJ1-2	ASSQGAGVGYGYT
TRBV6-5	TRBJ1-4	ASSFGGNEKLF
TRBV6-5	TRBJ2-7	ASSSTGGHYEQY
TRBV19	TRBJ1-5	ASRGDYSNQPQH
TRBV21-1	TRBJ1-2	ASVTFEGPFCGYT
TRBV5-4	TRBJ2-5	ASSLDLAGGKETQY
TRBV6-5	TRBJ2-1	ASSLDGGVVEQF
TRBV6-4	TRBJ2-1	ASSGLAGGPDEQF
TRBV5-7	TRBJ2-7	ASSLVGQGYEQY
TRBV29-1	TRBJ1-2	SAETGFANYGYT
TRBV25-1	TRBJ2-2	ASSERSRGELF
TRBV12-3/TRBV12-4	TRBJ2-5	ASSIQETQY
TRBV28	TRBJ2-2	ASSLRTGLSGELF
TRBV19	TRBJ2-1	ASINRGGQWNEQF
TRBV6-5	TRBJ2-1	ASSSRGRANEQF
TRBV29-1	TRBJ2-1	SVEDPGVSYNEQF
TRBV24-1	TRBJ2-6	ATSDPGQAGANVLT
TRBV19	TRBJ2-1	ASSSGNEQF
TRBV2	TRBJ1-5	ASREGISQPQH
TRBV4-1	TRBJ1-2	ASTRQVPSNYGYT
TRBV6-2/TRBV6-3	TRBJ2-5	ASSPSETQY
TRBV7-9	TRBJ1-5	ASSLSWGVSNQPQH
TRBV29-1	TRBJ1-2	SVVGGQGILNYGYT
TRBV27	TRBJ1-4	ASSSWDNEKLF
TRBV27	TRBJ2-2	ASSLYVTNTGELF
TRBV7-2	TRBJ2-7	ASSRRQATLGSYEQY
TRBV6-5	TRBJ1-5	ASSYSGVQPQH
TRBV4-1	TRBJ2-1	ASSPGGGNEQF
TRBV7-8	TRBJ1-1	ASTLQGGTTEAF
TRBV7-9	TRBJ2-5	ASSFGVQETQY
TRBV28	TRBJ2-2	ASRLEGGTGELF
TRBV2	TRBJ2-2	ASRADRGTTGELF
TRBV14	TRBJ2-5	ASSQERETQY
TRBV7-2	TRBJ1-3	ASRNNPAGNTIY
TRBV28	TRBJ2-2	ASSLRLVSGELF
TRBV5-5	TRBJ1-2	ASSFQPGTGDGYT
TRBV3-1/TRBV3-2	TRBJ2-1	ASSQEDWNTNNEQF
TRBV7-9	TRBJ2-6	ASSFTSGTGANVLT
TRBV7-8	TRBJ1-1	ASSLLHGDRNTEAF
TRBV7-2	TRBJ2-1	ASSPWGGGYNEQF
TRBV24-1	TRBJ2-1	ATSDFSGTGHEQF
TRBV27	TRBJ2-7	ASSLSGVIRRSEQY
TRBV3-1/TRBV3-2	TRBJ2-7	ASSQDRGVRDSTYEQY
TRBV15	TRBJ2-1	ATSSPGGSYNEQF
TRBV30	TRBJ1-5	AWSAKGGQPQH
TRBV4-1	TRBJ2-5	ASSQEGPGVVEFETQY